The 17 T cell receptor beta chains below were found in one sample sequenced in a study of beta chain features in type 1 diabetes. Points from the study as a whole: TCRB CDR3s were moderately but significantly shorter in Type 1 diabetes patients in all four CD4+ subsets.

These receptors lack a known antigen. The whole isolated RNA underwent reverse transcription, so sequencing captured expressed TCRB transcripts. Only in-frame clones appear in the TCRdb table, and some are missing; sequencing was by immunoSEQ multiplex PCR. The sample consists of some 23,000 clones, more than 65% of them appearing once. Sequencing used stem cell memory CD4+ T cells from blood. The receptors were sampled from a woman aged 40 to 50 with type 1 diabetes.

The gene calls are TRBV7-2 and TRBJ2-1; 8 bases are a match to TRBD1. The CDR3 spans 15 residues. The germline CDR1 and CDR2 sequences are SGHTA and FQGNSA. The V gene end was trimmed by 3 bases and the J gene end by 3 bases; junction bases not matched to a gene: 4. The CDR3 DNA follows: TGTGCCAGCAGCTTCGCAGGACAGGGCTACAATGAGCAGTTCTTC. As protein: CASSFAGQGYNEQFF. The full variable domain, with the rest looked up from reference TRBV7-2 and TRBJ2-1, is GAGVSQSPSNKVTEKGKDVELRCDPISGHTALYWYRQSLGQGLEFLIYFQGNSAPDKSGLPSDRFSAERTGGSVSTLTIQRTQQEDSAVYLCASSFAGQGYNEQFFGPGTRLTVL.

The chain uses TRBV9 and TRBJ1-5, with D perhaps matching TRBD1 (5 bases). Germline CDR1 SGDLS, CDR2 YYNGEE. The CDR3 sequence is 14 residues long. V lost 3 bases, J lost 3 bases, and 10 bases lay in between. CDR3 loop: CASSGGVDNQPQHF. The CDR3 bases are TGTGCCAGCAGCGGGGGGGTTGACAATCAGCCCCAGCATTTT.

This clone has a handful of counts. The rearrangement links TRBV19 to TRBJ2-2; TRBD2 is a possible D gene (6 bases). CDR3 length: 16 residues. Germline loops: CDR1 LNHDA, CDR2 SQIVND (reference sequence). The V gene lost 3 bases and the J gene lost 2 bases, with 13 bases spanning the gap. The CDR3 spells CASSMAGGLNTGELFF. The CDR3 DNA sequence: TGTGCCAGTAGTATGGCCGGGGGATTAAACACCGGGGAGCTGTTTTTT.

The V gene is TRBV18, the J gene TRBJ2-7; D is possibly TRBD1 (5 bases). The V end was cut by 5 bases, the J end by 4 bases, with 21 bases between. The length of the CDR3 is 16 residues. Germline assignment: CDR1 KGHSH and CDR2 LQKENI. As DNA, the CDR3 is TGTGCCAGCTCAACCCTTCCCCTCGACAGACCGTACGAGCAGTACTTC. Protein sequence: CASSTLPLDRPYEQYF.

A few counts support this clone. The chain is built from TRBV10-3 and TRBJ2-7; weak D call: TRBD1 (6 bases). Germline-derived CDR1 and CDR2 are ENHRY and SYGVKD. The germline V and J ends were trimmed by 6 bases and 2 bases, with 17 bases remaining between them. The CDR3 length is 15 residues. The CDR3 sequence: CAISGQTLKPYEQYF. The CDR3 coding sequence is TGTGCCATCAGCGGACAGACCCTCAAGCCCTACGAGCAGTACTTC.

The rearrangement links TRBV27 to TRBJ2-7, with a tentative D call TRBD1 (6 bases). The CDR3 runs 13 residues. The V and J ends lost 3 bases and 5 bases respectively, with 11 bases between them. Germline CDR1 and CDR2: MNHEY and SMNVEV (reference sequence). The chain's CDR3 is CASSFRGGDEQYF. As DNA, the CDR3 is TGTGCCAGCAGTTTCAGGGGTGGGGACGAGCAGTACTTC.

This chain's CDR3 is CASTPTGGGQPQHF. CDR3 bases: TGTGCCAGCACCCCGACAGGGGGAGGTCAGCCCCAGCATTTT. The chain employs TRBV28 and TRBJ1-5, with 9 bases lining up with TRBD1. The V segment lost 7 bases and the J segment 6 bases; nucleotides outside the gene matches: 7. The CDR3 runs 14 residues. Germline lookup yields CDR1 MDHEN and CDR2 SYDVKM.

This clone was observed a single time. The rearrangement links TRBV7-2 to TRBJ2-7; no reliable D call. Germline-derived CDR1 and CDR2 are SGHTA and FQGNSA. V dropped 5 bases and J dropped 3 bases, with 5 bases sitting between them. CDR3 length equals 11 residues. This CDR3 reads CASSPNYEQYF. The CDR3 nucleotides read TGTGCCAGCAGCCCCAACTACGAGCAGTACTTC.

This clone has more than one count but fewer than ten. The chain carries TRBV6-1 and TRBJ2-1; 7 positions agree with TRBD2. Germline lookup yields CDR1 MNHNS and CDR2 SASEGT. The CDR3 runs 14 residues. The V and J ends lost 5 bases and 13 bases, in that order; junction bases with no gene match: 14. CDR3 protein: CASSSVYGERGQFF. The CDR3 nucleotides read TGTGCCAGCAGTTCCGTCTACGGGGAGCGGGGCCAGTTCTTC.

The chain carries TRBV4-1 and TRBJ2-3; D gene unclear. From germline, CDR1 is MGHRA and CDR2 YSYEKL. V was cut by 0 bases and J by 3 bases, with 10 bases left in between. The CDR3 covers 15 residues. The CDR3 DNA follows: TGCGCCAGCAGCCAAGATCCGATTAGAACAGATACGCAGTATTTT. Translation gives CASSQDPIRTDTQYF.

This clone was counted a few times. The genes are TRBV28 and TRBJ1-1; D is unresolved. V shed 3 bases and J shed 2 bases, with 10 bases lying between them. Germline CDR1 reads MDHEN; CDR2 reads SYDVKM. CDR3 length: 14 residues. This CDR3 reads CASSFIQLNTEAFF. The CDR3 DNA sequence: TGTGCCAGCAGTTTTATACAGTTAAACACTGAAGCTTTCTTT.

A few counts support this clone. The genes are TRBV11-2 and TRBJ2-7; TRBD2 matches 8 bases. With V trimmed by 2 bases and J by 2 bases, 5 bases remained unmatched. CDR3 length: 15 amino acids. The V gene's germline CDR1 is SGHAT and CDR2 FQNNGV. CDR3 protein: CASSLSGSVTYEQYF. For the CDR3, the DNA is TGTGCCAGCAGCTTAAGCGGGAGTGTAACCTACGAGCAGTACTTC.

In this sample, this clone turned up a few times. The rearrangement uses TRBV7-2 and TRBJ2-5; D is unclear. Trimming stripped 4 bases from V and 5 bases from J, with 8 bases between. Germline V lookup: CDR1 SGHTA, CDR2 FQGNSA. There are 12 residues in the CDR3. The CDR3 nucleotides read TGTGCCAGCAGCTCCTCCCGGGAGACCCAGTACTTC. It is translated as CASSSSRETQYF.

The V call is TRBV7-3, the J call TRBJ2-3; tentatively, D is TRBD1 (5 bases). The CDR3 is 13 amino acids. Germline CDR1 reads SGHTA; CDR2 reads FQGTGA. The germline V and J ends were trimmed by 5 bases and 3 bases, with 9 bases remaining between them. The CDR3 reads CASSPKGTDTQYF. DNA of the CDR3: TGTGCCAGCAGCCCAAAGGGGACAGATACGCAGTATTTT.

The rearrangement uses TRBV5-1 and TRBJ1-2, with D possibly matching TRBD1 (6 bases). The CDR3 totals 12 residues. V lost 0 bases, J lost 6 bases, and 6 bases lay in between. CDR1 is SGHRS, CDR2 YFSETQ, per germline. CDR3 protein: CASSLDRDGYTF. As DNA, the CDR3 is TGCGCCAGCAGCTTGGACAGGGATGGCTACACCTTC. The variable domain in full, completed from reference TRBV5-1 and TRBJ1-2, reads KAGVTQTPRYLIKTRGQQVTLSCSPISGHRSVSWYQQTPGQGLQFLFEYFSETQRNKGNFPGRFSGRQFSNSRSEMNVSTLELGDSALYLCASSLDRDGYTFGSGTRLTVV.

V gene TRBV4-3 combines with J gene TRBJ1-5; 7 bases agree with TRBD1. Trimming cost V 2 bases and J 7 bases; bases outside gene matches: 14. The CDR3 is made up of 17 amino acids. CDR1 is LGHNA and CDR2 is YSLEER in the germline V gene. The CDR3 sequence: CASSQTLGRGAGQPQHF. For the CDR3, the DNA is TGCGCCAGCAGCCAAACCTTGGGCAGGGGGGCCGGGCAGCCCCAGCATTTT.

The V gene is TRBV7-2, the J gene TRBJ2-1; possible D gene TRBD1, 5 bases. This CDR3 spans 15 amino acids. V gave up 7 bases and J gave up 8 bases, with 21 bases separating them. Germline V gene lookup returns CDR1 SGHTA and CDR2 FQGNSA. The CDR3 region has the DNA TGTGCCAGCATCCCACAGGCTTCTCCTGGGGATGAGCAGTTCTTC. Protein sequence: CASIPQASPGDEQFF.